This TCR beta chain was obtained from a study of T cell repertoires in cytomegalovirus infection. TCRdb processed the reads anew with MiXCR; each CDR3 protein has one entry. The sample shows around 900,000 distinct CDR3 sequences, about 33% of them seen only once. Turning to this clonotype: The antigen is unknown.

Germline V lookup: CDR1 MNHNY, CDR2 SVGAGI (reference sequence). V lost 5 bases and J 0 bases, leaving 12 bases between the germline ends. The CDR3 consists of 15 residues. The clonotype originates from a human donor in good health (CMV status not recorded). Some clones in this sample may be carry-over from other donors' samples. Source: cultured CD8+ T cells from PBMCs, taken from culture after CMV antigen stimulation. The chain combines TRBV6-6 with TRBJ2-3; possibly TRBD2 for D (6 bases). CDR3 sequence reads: CASSQSGPSTDTQYF. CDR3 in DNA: TGTGCCAGCAGTCAAAGCGGGCCTAGCACAGATACGCAGTATTTT.